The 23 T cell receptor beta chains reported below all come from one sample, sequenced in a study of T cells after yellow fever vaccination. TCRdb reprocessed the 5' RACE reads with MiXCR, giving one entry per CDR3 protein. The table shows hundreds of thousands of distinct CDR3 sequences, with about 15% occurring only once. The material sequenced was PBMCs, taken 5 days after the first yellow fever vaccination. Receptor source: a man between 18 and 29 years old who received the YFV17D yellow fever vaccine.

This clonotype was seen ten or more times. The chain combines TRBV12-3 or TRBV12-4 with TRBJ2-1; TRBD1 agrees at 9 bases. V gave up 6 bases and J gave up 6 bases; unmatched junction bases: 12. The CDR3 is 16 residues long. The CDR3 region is CASSSTGGWVRNEQFF. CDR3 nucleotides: TGTGCCAGCAGCTCGACAGGGGGTTGGGTACGCAATGAGCAGTTCTTC.

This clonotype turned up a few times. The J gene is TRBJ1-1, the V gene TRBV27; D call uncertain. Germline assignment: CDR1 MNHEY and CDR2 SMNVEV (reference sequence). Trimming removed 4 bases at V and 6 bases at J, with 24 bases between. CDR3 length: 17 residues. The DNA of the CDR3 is TGTGCCAGCAGTTCCCCCGCGGGTTGGCGGGGTGGGTCTGAAGCTTTCTTT. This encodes CASSSPAGWRGGSEAFF.

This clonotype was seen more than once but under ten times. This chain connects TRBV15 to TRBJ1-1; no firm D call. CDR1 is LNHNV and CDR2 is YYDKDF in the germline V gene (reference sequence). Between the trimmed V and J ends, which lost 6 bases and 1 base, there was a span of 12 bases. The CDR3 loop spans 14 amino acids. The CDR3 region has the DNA TGTGCCACCAGTGACCCTGGAACGAACACTGAAGCTTTCTTT. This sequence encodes CATSDPGTNTEAFF.

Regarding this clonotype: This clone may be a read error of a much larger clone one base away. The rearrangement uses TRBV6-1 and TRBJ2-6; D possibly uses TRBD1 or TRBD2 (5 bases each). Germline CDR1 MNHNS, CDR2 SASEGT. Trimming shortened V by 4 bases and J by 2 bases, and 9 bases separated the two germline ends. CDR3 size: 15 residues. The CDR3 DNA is TGTGCCAGCAGTGCAAGGGGAGCTGGGGCCAACGTCCTGACTTTC. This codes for CASSARGAGANVLTF.

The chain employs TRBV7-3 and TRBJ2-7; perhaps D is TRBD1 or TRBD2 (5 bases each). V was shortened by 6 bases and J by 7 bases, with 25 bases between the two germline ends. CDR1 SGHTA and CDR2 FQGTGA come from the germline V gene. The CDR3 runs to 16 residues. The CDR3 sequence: CASRYLYGAGLWEQYV. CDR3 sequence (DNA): TGTGCCAGCAGATATCTCTACGGGGCCGGTTTGTGGGAGCAGTACGTC.

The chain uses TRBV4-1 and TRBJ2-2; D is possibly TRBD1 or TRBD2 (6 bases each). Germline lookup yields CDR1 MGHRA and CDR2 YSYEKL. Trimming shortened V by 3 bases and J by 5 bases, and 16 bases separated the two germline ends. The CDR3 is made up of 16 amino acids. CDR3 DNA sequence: TGCGCCAGCAGCCAGGCAACCGGGGGCAGGACCGGGGAGCTGTTTTTT. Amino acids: CASSQATGGRTGELFF.

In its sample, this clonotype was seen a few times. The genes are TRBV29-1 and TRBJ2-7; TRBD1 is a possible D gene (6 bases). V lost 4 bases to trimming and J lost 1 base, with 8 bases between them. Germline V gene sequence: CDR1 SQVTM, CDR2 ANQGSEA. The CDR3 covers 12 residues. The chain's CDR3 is CSVVQGSYEQYF. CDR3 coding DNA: TGCAGCGTTGTACAGGGTTCCTACGAGCAGTACTTC.

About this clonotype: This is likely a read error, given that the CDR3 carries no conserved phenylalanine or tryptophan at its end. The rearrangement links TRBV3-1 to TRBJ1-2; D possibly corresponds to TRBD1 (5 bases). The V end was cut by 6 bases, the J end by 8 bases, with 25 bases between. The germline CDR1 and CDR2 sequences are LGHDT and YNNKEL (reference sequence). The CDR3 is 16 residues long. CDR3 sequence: CASSPSSRVRLRGYTS. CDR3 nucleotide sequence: TGTGCCAGCAGTCCAAGCTCCAGGGTTCGACTGCGGGGCTACACCTCC.

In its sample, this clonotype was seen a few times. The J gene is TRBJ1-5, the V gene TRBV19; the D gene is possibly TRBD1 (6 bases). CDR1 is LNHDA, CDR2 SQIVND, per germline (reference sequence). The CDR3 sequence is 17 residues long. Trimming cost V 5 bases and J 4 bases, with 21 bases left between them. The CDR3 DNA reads TGTGCCAGTAGTGGCGACCGGCTGAACAGGGAAAATCAGCCCCAGCATTTT. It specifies CASSGDRLNRENQPQHF.

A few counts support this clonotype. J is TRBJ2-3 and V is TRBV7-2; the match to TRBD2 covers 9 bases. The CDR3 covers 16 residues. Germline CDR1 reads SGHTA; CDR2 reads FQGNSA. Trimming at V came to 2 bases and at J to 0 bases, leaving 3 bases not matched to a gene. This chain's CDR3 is CASSLPAGGSTDTQYF. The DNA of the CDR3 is TGTGCCAGCAGCTTACCCGCGGGGGGGAGCACAGATACGCAGTATTTT.

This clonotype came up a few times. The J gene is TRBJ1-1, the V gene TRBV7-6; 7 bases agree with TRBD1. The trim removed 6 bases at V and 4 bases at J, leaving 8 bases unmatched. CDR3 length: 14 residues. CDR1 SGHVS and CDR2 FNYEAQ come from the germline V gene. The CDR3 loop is CASRDTDRFTEAFF. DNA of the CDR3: TGTGCCAGCAGGGACACGGACAGGTTCACTGAAGCTTTCTTT.

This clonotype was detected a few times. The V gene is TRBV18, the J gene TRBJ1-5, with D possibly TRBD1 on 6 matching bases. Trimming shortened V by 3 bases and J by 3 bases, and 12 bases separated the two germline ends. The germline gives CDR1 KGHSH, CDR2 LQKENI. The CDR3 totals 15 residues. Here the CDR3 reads CASSPLRGLNQPQHF. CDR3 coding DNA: TGTGCCAGCTCACCTCTCAGGGGCCTCAATCAGCCCCAGCATTTT.

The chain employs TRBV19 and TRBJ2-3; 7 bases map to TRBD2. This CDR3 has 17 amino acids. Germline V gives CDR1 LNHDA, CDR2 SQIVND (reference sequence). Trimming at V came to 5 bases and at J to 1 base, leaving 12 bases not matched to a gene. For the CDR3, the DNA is TGTGCCAGTAGTCACCCTCGGTTGGCGGGGGGCACAGATACGCAGTATTTT. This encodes CASSHPRLAGGTDTQYF.

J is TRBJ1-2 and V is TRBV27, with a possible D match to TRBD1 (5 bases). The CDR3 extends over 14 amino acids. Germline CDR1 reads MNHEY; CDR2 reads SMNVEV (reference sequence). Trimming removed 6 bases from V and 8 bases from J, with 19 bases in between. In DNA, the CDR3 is TGTGCCAGCAGGCCGGGAGGGACGGGTTTGGGCTACACCTTC. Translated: CASRPGGTGLGYTF.

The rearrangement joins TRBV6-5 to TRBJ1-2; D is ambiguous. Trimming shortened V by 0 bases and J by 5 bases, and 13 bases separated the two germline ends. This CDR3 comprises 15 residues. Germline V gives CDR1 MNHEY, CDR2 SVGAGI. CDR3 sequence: CASSYSKGLAYGYTF. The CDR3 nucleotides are TGTGCCAGCAGTTACTCGAAAGGCCTAGCTTATGGCTACACCTTC.

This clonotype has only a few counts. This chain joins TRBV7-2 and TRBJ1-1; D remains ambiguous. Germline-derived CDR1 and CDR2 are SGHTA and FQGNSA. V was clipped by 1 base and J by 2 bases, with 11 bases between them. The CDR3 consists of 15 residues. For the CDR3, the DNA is TGTGCCAGCAGCTTAGGATGGTTGTCTAACACTGAAGCTTTCTTT. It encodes CASSLGWLSNTEAFF. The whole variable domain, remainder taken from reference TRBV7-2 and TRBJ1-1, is GAGVSQSPSNKVTEKGKDVELRCDPISGHTALYWYRQSLGQGLEFLIYFQGNSAPDKSGLPSDRFSAERTGGSVSTLTIQRTQQEDSAVYLCASSLGWLSNTEAFFGQGTRLTVV.

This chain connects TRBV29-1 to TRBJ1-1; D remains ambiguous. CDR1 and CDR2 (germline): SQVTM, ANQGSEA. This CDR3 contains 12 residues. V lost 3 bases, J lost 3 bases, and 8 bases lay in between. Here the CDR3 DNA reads TGCAGCGTTGATGACGAGCACACTGAAGCTTTCTTT. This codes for CSVDDEHTEAFF.

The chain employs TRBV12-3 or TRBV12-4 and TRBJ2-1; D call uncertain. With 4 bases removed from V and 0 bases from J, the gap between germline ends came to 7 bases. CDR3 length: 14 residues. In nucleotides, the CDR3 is TGTGCCAGCAGTTCTCCCCTCTCCTACAATGAGCAGTTCTTC. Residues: CASSSPLSYNEQFF.

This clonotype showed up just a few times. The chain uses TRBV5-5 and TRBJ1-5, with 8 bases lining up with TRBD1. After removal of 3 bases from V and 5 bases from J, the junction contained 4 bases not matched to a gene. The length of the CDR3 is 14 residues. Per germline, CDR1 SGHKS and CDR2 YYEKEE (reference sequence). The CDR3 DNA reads TGTGCCAGCAGCTGGCAGGGACAGGATCAGCCCCAGCATTTT. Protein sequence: CASSWQGQDQPQHF.

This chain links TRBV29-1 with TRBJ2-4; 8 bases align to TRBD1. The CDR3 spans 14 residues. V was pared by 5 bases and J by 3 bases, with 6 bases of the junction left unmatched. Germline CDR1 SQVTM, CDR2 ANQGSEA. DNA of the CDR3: TGCAGCGTTACCCGGGACAGGAACAAAAACATTCAGTACTTC. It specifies CSVTRDRNKNIQYF.

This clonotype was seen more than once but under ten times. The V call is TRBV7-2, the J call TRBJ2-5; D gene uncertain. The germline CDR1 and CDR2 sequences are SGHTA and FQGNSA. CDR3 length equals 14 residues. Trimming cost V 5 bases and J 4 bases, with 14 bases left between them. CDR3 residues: CASSRPPGRETQYF. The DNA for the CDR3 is TGTGCCAGCAGCCGACCACCAGGTAGAGAGACCCAGTACTTC.

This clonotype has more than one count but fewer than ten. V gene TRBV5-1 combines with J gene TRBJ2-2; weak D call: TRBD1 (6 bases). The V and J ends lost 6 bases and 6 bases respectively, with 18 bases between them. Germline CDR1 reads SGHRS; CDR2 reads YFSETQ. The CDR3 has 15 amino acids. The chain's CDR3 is CASTNWTVLAGELFF. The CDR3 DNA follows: TGCGCCAGCACCAACTGGACAGTTTTAGCCGGGGAGCTGTTTTTT.

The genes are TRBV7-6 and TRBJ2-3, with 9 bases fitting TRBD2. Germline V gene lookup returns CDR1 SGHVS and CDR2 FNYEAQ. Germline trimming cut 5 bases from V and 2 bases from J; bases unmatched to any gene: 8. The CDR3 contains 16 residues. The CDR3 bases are TGTGCCAGCAGCAAAACTAGCGGGCAATACACAGATACGCAGTATTTT. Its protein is CASSKTSGQYTDTQYF.